This T cell receptor (beta chain) appears in the sequencing data of a study of regulatory T cells in long-lasting Graves disease. Study details: Antithyroid drug exposure in newly diagnosed Graves' patients had lasted under 3 months.

This clonotype was recorded a few times. This sample's time point: newly diagnosed GD, antithyroid drugs for less than 3 months. PBMC-derived RNA was used for the TCR library. Combining iRepertoire HTBI primers with Arm-PCR of CDR3 regions, the authors built TCR beta libraries. TCRdb called the multiplex PCR reads again in MiXCR, with one record for every CDR3 protein. The data show fewer than 550,000 distinct CDR3 sequences, with around 16% seen just once and approximately 25% held by the top ten. The V and J ends lost 2 bases and 2 bases respectively, with 20 bases between them. The germline gives CDR1 LGHDT, CDR2 YNNKEL (reference sequence). The CDR3 covers 18 residues. This sample was shared with a second study, whose subject was T cells in Graves' hyperthyroidism and ophthalmopathy. As reported in that work: Patients with ophthalmopathy were separated from those with stable hyperthyroidism by a 13 V-J model.

This sample comprised peripheral blood mononuclear cells (PBMCs), obtained at new diagnosis, from a patient treated with antithyroid drugs. The sequence was collected from a woman in her forties or fifties with Graves disease. The chain has TRBV3-1 and TRBJ2-3; D is undetermined. The DNA of the CDR3 is TGTGCCAGCAGCCAAAGGTCCTCGACCCTTGTCGACACAGATACGCAGTATTTT. Its translation is CASSQRSSTLVDTDTQYF.